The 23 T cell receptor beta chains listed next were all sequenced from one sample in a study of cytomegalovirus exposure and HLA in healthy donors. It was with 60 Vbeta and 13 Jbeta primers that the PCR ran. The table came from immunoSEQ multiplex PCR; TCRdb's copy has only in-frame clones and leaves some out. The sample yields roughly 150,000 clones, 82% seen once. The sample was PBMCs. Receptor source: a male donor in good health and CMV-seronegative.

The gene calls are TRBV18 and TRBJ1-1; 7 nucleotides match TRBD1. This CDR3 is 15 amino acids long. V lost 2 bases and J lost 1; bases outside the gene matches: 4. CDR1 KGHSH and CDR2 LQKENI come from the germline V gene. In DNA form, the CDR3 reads TGTGCCAGCTCACCAAGGGCAGGGGGGAACACTGAAGCTTTCTTT. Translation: CASSPRAGGNTEAFF. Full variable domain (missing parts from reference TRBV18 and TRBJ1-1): NAGVMQNPRHLVRRRGQEARLRCSPMKGHSHVYWYRQLPEEGLKFMVYLQKENIIDESGMPKERFSAEFPKEGPSILRIQQVVRGDSAAYFCASSPRAGGNTEAFFGQGTRLTVV.

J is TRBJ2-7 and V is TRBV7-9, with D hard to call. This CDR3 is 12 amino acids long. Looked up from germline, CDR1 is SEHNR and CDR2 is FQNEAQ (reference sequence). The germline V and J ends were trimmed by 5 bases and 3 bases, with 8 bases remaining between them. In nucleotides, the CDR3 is TGTGCCAGCAGCACGGAGAGCTACGAGCAGTACTTC. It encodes CASSTESYEQYF.

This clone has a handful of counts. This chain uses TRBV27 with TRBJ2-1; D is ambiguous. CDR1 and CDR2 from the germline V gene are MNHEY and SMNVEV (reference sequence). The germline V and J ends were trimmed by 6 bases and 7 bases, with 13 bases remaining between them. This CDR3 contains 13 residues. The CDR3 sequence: CASSIPHGNEQFF. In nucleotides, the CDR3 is TGTGCCAGCAGCATTCCCCACGGGAATGAGCAGTTCTTC.

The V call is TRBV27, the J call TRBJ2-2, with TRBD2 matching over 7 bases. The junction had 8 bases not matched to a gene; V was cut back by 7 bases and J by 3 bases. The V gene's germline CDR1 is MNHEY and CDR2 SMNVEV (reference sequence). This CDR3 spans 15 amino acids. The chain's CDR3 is CASKGGQGYTGELFF. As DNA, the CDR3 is TGTGCCAGCAAGGGAGGGCAGGGATACACCGGGGAGCTGTTTTTT.

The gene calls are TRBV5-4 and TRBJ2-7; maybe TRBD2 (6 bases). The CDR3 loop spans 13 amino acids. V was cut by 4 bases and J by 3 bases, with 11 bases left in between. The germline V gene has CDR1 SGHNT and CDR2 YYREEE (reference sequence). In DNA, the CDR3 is TGTGCCAGCAGCAACCGACTAGGCTACGAGCAGTACTTC. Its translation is CASSNRLGYEQYF.

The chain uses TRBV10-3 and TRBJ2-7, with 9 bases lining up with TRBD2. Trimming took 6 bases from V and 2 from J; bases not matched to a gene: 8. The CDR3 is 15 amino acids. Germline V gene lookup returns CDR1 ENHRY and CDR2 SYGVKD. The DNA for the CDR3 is TGTGCCATCAGCCAAGCCGCTAGCGGGACCTACGAGCAGTACTTC. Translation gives CAISQAASGTYEQYF.

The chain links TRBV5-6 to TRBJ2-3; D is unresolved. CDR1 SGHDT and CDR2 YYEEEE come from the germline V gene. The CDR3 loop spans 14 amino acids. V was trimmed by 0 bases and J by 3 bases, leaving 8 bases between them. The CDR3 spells CASSLGTVTDTQYF. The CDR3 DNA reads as TGTGCCAGCAGCTTGGGTACAGTAACAGATACGCAGTATTTT.

In nucleotides, the CDR3 is TGTGCCAGTAGTCCCCTAGTCCATCAGCCCCAGCATTTT. This sequence encodes CASSPLVHQPQHF. The chain joins TRBV19 to TRBJ1-5, with no clear D. The CDR3 has 13 amino acids. Per the germline V gene, CDR1 is LNHDA and CDR2 is SQIVND (reference sequence). V was trimmed by 5 bases and J by 5 bases, leaving 10 bases between them.

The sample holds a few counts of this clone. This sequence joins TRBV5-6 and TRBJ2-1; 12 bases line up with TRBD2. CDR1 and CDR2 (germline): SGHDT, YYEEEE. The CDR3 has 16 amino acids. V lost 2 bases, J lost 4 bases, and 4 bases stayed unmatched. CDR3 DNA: TGTGCCAGCAGCTTCCAAGGGACTAGCGGGTACAATGAGCAGTTCTTC. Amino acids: CASSFQGTSGYNEQFF. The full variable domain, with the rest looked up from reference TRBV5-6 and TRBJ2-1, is DAGVTQSPTHLIKTRGQQVTLRCSPKSGHDTVSWYQQALGQGPQFIFQYYEEEERQRGNFPDRFSGHQFPNYSSELNVNALLLGDSALYLCASSFQGTSGYNEQFFGPGTRLTVL.

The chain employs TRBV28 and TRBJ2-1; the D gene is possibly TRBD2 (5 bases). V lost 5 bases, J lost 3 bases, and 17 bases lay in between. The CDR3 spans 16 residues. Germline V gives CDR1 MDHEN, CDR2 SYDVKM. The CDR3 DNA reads TGTGCCAGCAGTCCGCCGATGGCTAGCAGCTACAATGAGCAGTTCTTC. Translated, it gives CASSPPMASSYNEQFF.

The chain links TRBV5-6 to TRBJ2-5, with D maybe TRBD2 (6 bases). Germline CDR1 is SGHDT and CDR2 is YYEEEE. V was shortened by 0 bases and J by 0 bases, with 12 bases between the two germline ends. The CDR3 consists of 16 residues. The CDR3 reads CASSLELAAYQETQYF. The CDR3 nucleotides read TGTGCCAGCAGCTTGGAACTAGCAGCGTACCAAGAGACCCAGTACTTC.

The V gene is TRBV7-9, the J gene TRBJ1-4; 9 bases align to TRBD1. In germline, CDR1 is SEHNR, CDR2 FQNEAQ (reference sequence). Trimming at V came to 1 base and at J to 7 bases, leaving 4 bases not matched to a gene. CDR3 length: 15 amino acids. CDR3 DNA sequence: TGTGCCAGCAGCTTAGGGGACAGGGATGGTGAAAAACTGTTTTTT. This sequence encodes CASSLGDRDGEKLFF.

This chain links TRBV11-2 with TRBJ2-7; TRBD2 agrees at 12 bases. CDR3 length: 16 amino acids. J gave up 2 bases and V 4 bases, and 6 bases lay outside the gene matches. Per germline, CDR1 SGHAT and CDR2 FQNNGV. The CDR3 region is CASSSRSSGRAYEQYF. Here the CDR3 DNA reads TGTGCCAGCAGCTCTCGCTCTAGCGGGAGGGCCTACGAGCAGTACTTC.

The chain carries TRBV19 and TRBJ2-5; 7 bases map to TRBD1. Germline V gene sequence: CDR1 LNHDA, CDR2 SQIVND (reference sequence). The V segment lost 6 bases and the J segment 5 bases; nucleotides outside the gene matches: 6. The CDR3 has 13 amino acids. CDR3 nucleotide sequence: TGTGCCAGTAGCCCGGGACAGTGGGAGACCCAGTACTTC. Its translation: CASSPGQWETQYF.

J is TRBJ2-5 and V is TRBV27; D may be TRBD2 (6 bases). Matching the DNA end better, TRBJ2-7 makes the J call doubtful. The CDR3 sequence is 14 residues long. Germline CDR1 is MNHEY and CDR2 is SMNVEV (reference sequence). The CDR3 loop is CASSNRGLLYEQYF. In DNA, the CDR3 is TGTGCCAGCAGCAACCGCGGACTACTCTACGAGCAGTACTTC.

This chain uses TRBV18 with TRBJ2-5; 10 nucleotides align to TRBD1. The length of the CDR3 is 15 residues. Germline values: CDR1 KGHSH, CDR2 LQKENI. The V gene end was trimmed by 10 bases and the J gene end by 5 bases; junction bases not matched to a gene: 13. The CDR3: CATASGTGVEETQYF. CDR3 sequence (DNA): TGTGCCACAGCCTCCGGGACAGGGGTTGAGGAGACCCAGTACTTC.

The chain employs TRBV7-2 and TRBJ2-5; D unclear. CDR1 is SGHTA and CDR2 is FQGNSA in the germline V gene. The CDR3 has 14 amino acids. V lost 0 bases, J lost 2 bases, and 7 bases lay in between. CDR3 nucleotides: TGTGCCAGCAGCTTAGCGCGGATTCAAGAGACCCAGTACTTC. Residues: CASSLARIQETQYF.

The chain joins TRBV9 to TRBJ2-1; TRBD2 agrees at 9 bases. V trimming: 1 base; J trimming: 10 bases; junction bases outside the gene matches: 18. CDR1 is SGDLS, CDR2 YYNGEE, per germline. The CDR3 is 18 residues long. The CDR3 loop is CASSVKVLGLALLGEQFF. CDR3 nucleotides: TGTGCCAGCAGCGTAAAAGTTTTGGGACTAGCCTTATTAGGGGAGCAGTTCTTC.

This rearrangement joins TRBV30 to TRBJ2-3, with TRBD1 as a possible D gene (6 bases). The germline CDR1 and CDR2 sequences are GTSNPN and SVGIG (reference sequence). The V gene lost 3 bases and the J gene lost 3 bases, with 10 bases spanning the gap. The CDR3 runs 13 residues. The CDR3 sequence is CAWRGAGTDTQYF. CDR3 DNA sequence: TGTGCCTGGAGGGGGGCGGGTACAGATACGCAGTATTTT. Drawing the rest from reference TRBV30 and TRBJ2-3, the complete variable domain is SQTIHQWPATLVQPVGSPLSLECTVEGTSNPNLYWYRQAAGRGLQLLFYSVGIGQISSEVPQNLSASRPQDRQFILSSKKLLLSDSGFYLCAWRGAGTDTQYFGPGTRLTVL.

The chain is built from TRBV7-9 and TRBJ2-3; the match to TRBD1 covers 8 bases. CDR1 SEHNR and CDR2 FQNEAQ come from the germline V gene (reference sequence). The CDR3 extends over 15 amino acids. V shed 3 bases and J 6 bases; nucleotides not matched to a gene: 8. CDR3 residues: CASSLRTGRQDTQYF. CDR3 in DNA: TGTGCCAGCAGCTTGCGGACAGGGCGTCAGGATACGCAGTATTTT.

CDR3 sequence: CASSPGTSSEQFF. In nucleotides, the CDR3 is TGTGCCAGCAGCCCCGGGACTAGTAGTGAGCAGTTCTTC. The chain employs TRBV7-6 and TRBJ2-1; 8 bases fit TRBD2. CDR1 and CDR2 from the germline V gene are SGHVS and FNYEAQ. The CDR3 runs to 13 residues. Trimming at V came to 5 bases and at J to 9 bases, leaving 6 bases not matched to a gene.

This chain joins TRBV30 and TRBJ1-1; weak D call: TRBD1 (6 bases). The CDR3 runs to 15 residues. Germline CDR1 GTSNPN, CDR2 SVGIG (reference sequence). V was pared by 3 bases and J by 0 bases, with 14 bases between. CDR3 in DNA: TGTGCCTGGAGCCTAAGGGACACACTGAACACTGAAGCTTTCTTT. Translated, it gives CAWSLRDTLNTEAFF.

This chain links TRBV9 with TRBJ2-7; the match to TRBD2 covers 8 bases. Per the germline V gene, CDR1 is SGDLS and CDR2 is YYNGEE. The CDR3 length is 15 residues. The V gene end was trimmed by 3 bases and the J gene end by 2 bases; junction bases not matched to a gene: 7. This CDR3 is CASSAVPGLAYEQYF. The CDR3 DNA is TGTGCCAGCAGCGCCGTCCCGGGACTAGCCTACGAGCAGTACTTC.